This T cell receptor (beta chain) was recorded in a study of blood T cell repertoires in COVID-19. The wider study: Italy, Spain and the United States were the sources of the convalescent and acute COVID-19 samples. From T cells, B-cell-depleted T cells, or PBMCs came the material, which was cDNA or gDNA.

CDR1 MNHEY and CDR2 SVGAGI come from the germline V gene. The CDR3 has 16 amino acids. The J segment lost 0 bases and the V segment lost 2 bases, leaving 4 bases of the junction unmatched. Authors' analysis steps: Nucleated cell number was recorded as an estimate derived from reference gene primer amplification. Assay: immunoSEQ multiplex PCR; the TCRdb copy retains only in-frame clones and omits some. Clonal size and the V and J genes are those of that table, whereas D and trimming came from the DNA. The table shows roughly 64,000 clones, with under 80% occurring only once. V gene TRBV6-5 combines with J gene TRBJ1-3; 7 bases agree with TRBD1. Input material: peripheral blood. This TCR came from a human donor in a cohort sampled during active COVID-19. CDR3 in amino acids: CASSYQGTASGNTIYF. CDR3 coding DNA: TGTGCCAGCAGTTACCAAGGGACAGCCTCTGGAAACACCATATATTTT.